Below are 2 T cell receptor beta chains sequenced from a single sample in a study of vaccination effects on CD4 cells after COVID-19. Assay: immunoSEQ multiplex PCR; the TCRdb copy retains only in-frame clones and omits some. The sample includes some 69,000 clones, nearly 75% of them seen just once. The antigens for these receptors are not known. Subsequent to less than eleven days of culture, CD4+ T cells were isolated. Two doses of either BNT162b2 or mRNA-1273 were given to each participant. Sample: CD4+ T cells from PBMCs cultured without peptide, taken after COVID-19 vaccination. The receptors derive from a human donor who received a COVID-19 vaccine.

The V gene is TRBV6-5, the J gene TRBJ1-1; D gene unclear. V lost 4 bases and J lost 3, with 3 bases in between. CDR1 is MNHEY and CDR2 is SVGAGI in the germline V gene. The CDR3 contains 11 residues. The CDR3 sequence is CASSSDTEAFF. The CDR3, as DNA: TGTGCCAGCAGTTCTGACACTGAAGCTTTCTTT.

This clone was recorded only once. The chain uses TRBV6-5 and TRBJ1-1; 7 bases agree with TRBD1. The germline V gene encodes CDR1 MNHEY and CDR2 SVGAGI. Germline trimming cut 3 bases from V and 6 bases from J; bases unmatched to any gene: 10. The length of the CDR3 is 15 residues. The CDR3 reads CASSYGTVYDSEAFF. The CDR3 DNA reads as TGTGCCAGCAGTTATGGGACAGTGTACGACTCTGAAGCTTTCTTT.